This TCR beta chain appears in the sequencing data of a study of blood T cell repertoires in COVID-19. Overall study: Acute and convalescent COVID-19 samples came from the United States, Italy and Spain. The analysed material was cDNA or gDNA that came from T cells, B-cell-depleted T cells, or PBMCs.

Source study methods: Nucleated cell number was recorded as an estimate derived from reference gene primer amplification. Sequencing used immunoSEQ multiplex PCR; TCRdb keeps in-frame clones, though not all of them. V, J and clone size derive from that table, while D and trimming were established from the DNA sequence. The data contain nearly 300,000 clones, 88% of them singletons. The sequenced material came from peripheral blood. This clonotype was sampled from a woman under 40 who had recovered from COVID-19.

CDR3: CASSIQGLGTYEQYF. CDR3 DNA sequence: TGTGCCAGCAGCATACAGGGGTTGGGGACCTACGAGCAGTACTTC. The V call is TRBV27, the J call TRBJ2-7; TRBD1 agrees at 7 bases. Germline CDR1 and CDR2: MNHEY and SMNVEV (reference sequence). Losses at the gene ends were 6 bases for V and 2 bases for J; bases not matched to a gene: 10. The CDR3 has 15 residues.